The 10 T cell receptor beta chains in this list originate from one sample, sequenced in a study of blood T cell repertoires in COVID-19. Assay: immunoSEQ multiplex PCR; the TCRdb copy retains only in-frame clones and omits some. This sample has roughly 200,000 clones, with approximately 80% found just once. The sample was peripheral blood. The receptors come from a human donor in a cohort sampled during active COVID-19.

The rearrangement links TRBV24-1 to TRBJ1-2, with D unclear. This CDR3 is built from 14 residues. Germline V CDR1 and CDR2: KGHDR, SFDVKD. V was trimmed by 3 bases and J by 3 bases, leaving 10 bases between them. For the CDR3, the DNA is TGTGCCACCAGTGATCCGGGATCCTACTATGGCTACACCTTC. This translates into CATSDPGSYYGYTF.

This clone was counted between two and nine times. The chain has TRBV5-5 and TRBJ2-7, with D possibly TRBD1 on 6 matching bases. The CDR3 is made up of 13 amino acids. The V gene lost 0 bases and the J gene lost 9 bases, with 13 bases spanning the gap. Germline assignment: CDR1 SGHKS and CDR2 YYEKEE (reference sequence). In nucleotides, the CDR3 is TGTGCCAGCAGCTTGGGGGATGACAGGCGGCAGTACTTC. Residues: CASSLGDDRRQYF.

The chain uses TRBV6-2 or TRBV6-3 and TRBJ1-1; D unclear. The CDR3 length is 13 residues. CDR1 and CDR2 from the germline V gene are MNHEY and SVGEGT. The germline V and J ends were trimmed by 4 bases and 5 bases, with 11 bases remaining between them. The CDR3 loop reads CASSLREETEAFF. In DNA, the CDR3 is TGTGCCAGCAGTTTAAGGGAGGAGACTGAAGCTTTCTTT.

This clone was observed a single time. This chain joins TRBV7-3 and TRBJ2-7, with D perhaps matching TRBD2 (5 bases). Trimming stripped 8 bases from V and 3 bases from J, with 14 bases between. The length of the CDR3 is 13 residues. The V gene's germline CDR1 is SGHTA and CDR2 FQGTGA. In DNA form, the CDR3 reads TGTGCCAGCTGGAGACGGGGTATCTACGAGCAGTACTTC. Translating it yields CASWRRGIYEQYF.

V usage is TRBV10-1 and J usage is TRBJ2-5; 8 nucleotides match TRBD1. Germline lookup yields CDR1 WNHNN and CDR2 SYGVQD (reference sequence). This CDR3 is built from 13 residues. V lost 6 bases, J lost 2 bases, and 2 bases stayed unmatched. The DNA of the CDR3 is TGCGCCAGCAGGTACAGGGGGCAAGAGACCCAGTACTTC. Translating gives CASRYRGQETQYF.

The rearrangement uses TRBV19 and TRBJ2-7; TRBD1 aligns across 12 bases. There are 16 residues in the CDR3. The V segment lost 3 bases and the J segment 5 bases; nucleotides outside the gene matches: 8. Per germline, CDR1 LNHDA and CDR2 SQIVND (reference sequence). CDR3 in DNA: TGTGCCAGTAGTATTCCTACCGGGACAGGGGGCGACGAGCAGTACTTC. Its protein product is CASSIPTGTGGDEQYF.

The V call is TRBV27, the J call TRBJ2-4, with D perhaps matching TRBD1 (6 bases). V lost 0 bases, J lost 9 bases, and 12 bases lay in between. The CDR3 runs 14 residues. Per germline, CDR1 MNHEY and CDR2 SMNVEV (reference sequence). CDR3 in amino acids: CASSLSGRGGIQYF. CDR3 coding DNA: TGTGCCAGCAGTTTATCTGGCAGGGGCGGCATTCAGTACTTC.

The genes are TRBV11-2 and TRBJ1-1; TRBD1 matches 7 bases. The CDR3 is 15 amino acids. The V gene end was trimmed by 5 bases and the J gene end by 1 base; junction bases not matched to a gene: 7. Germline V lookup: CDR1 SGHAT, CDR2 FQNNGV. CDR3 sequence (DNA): TGTGCCAGCAGCGTCAGCCGGGACAGGAACACTGAAGCTTTCTTT. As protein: CASSVSRDRNTEAFF.

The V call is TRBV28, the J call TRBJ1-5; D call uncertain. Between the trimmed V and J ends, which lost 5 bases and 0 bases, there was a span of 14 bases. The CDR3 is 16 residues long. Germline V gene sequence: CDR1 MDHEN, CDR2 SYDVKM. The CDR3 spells CASSTTTGNSNQPQHF. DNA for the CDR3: TGTGCCAGCAGTACCACGACGGGTAATAGCAATCAGCCCCAGCATTTT.

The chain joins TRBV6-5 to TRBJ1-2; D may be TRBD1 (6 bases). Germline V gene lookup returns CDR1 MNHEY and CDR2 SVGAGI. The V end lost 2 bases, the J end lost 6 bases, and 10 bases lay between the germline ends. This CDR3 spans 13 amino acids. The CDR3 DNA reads TGTGCCAGCAGTTACGGGACAAAGGATGGCTACACCTTC. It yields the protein CASSYGTKDGYTF.